This T cell receptor (beta chain) was sequenced during a study of cytomegalovirus exposure and HLA in healthy donors. Broader study findings: Analysis was carried out at a later point, and it linked a missense DCLRE1C variant to TCR beta V- and J-gene trimming. Productive status was seen about 87% or about 30% of the time for most TCR beta V segments in an earlier analysis. Among TCR sequences, most were rare, though some public TCRs appeared in many donors. Reports described diagnosis of cytomegalovirus status by the classifier as highly specific and sensitive.

Worth noting for this clone: Antigen specificity is unknown.

This PCR relied on a set of 60 Vbeta primers and 13 Jbeta primers. Clones were read by immunoSEQ multiplex PCR, and TCRdb kept only the in-frame ones, dropping some. The table includes around 200,000 clones, around 83% detected once. The CDR3 loop spans 16 amino acids. V dropped 2 bases and J dropped 7; count of bases not matched to a gene: 13. CDR1 SGHTA and CDR2 FQGNSA come from the germline V gene. This chain links TRBV7-2 with TRBJ2-7; TRBD2 matches 8 bases. This TCR came from a woman in her thirties or forties in good health and CMV-seronegative. The sample consisted of PBMCs. CDR3 DNA: TGTGCCAGCAGCTTATTTTCGACTAGCGTAAGGGGGGAGCAGTACTTC. Residues: CASSLFSTSVRGEQYF. The full variable domain, its missing parts supplied by reference TRBV7-2 and TRBJ2-7, is GAGVSQSPSNKVTEKGKDVELRCDPISGHTALYWYRQSLGQGLEFLIYFQGNSAPDKSGLPSDRFSAERTGGSVSTLTIQRTQQEDSAVYLCASSLFSTSVRGEQYFGPGTRLTVT.